The clone carrying this TCR beta chain was detected ten times or more. Its specificity is unknown. 5'RACE generated cDNA with 10-nucleotide random UMIs. MiXCR, run by TCRdb on the 5' RACE reads, gives a single entry per CDR3 protein. The data hold 40,000 to 50,000 distinct CDR3 sequences, with about a tenth observed a single time. The data originate from a study of neurological immune-mediated disorders. Study-level points and caveats: The expanded clones of different subjects shared no CDR3 amino acid sequences (suggesting private repertoires in all groups).

The CDR3 sequence is 14 residues long. Trimming removed 1 base from V and 4 bases from J; junction bases left unmatched: 3. The TCR sequence derives from a woman in her 40s with HTLV-1-associated myelopathy (HAM/TSP). Sequencing used PBMCs. The chain is built from TRBV12-3 or TRBV12-4 and TRBJ1-2; 7 bases are shared with TRBD1. CDR3 region: CASSLGQGVYGYTF. Here the CDR3 DNA reads TGTGCCAGCAGTTTAGGGCAGGGGGTCTATGGCTACACCTTC.